This entry concerns a single T cell receptor beta chain. The antigen is undetermined. The data belong to a study of blood T cells in healthy people across ages. Study-level points and caveats: With naive T cell percentage, TCR beta diversity showed a strong correlation. Per-million-T-cell TCR beta diversity fell roughly linearly with age.

Through a sample-barcoded 5' primer and a J-beta primer mix, a second PCR was run for roughly 6 to 12 cycles. Each CDR3 protein gets one entry after TCRdb re-called the 5' RACE reads with MiXCR. This sample has more than 1 million distinct CDR3 sequences, with 40% to 55% found just once. The germline CDR1 and CDR2 sequences are SQVTM and ANQGSEA. This CDR3 is 11 amino acids long. Trimming took off 7 bases at V and 3 bases at J, with 9 bases between the two ends. RNA extraction gave at least 5.5 micrograms of total RNA per sample. This clonotype originated in a woman aged 55-70 years in good health. V usage is TRBV29-1 and J usage is TRBJ2-5; TRBD1 is a possible D gene (5 bases). The sample was blood. CDR3 protein: CSAETEETQYF. The CDR3 coding sequence is TGCAGCGCCGAGACAGAAGAGACCCAGTACTTC. Variable domain in full (rest from reference TRBV29-1 and TRBJ2-5): SAVISQKPSRDICQRGTSLTIQCQVDSQVTMMFWYRQQPGQSLTLIATANQGSEATYESGFVIDKFPISRPNLTFSTLTVSNMSPEDSSIYLCSAETEETQYFGPGTRLLVL.